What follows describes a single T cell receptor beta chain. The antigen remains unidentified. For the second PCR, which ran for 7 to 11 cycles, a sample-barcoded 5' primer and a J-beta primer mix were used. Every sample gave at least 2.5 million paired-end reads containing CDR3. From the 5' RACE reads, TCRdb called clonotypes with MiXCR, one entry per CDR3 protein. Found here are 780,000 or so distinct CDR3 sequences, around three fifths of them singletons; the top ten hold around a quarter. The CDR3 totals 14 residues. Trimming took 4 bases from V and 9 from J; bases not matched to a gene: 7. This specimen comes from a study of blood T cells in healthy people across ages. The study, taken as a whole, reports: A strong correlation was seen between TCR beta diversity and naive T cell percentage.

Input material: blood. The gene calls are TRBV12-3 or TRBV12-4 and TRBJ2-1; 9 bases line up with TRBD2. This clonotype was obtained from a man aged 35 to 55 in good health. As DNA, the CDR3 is TGTGCCAGCAGTTCCGCTAGCGGGGCCGCTGAGCAGTTCTTC. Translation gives CASSSASGAAEQFF.